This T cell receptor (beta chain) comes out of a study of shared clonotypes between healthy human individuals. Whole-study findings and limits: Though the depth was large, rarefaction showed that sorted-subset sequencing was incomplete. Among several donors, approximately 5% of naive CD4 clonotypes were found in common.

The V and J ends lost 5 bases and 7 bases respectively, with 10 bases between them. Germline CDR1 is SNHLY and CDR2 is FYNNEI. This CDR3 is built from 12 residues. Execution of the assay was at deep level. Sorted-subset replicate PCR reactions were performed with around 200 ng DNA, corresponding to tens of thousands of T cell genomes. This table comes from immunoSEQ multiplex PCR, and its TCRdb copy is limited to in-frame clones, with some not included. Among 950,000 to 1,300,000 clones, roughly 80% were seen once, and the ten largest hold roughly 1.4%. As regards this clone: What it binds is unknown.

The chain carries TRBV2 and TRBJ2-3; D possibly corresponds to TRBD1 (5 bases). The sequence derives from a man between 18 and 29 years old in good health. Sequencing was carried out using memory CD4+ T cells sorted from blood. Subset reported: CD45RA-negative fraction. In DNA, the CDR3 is TGTGCCAGCAGTAATCAGGGTAATACGCAGTATTTT. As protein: CASSNQGNTQYF.